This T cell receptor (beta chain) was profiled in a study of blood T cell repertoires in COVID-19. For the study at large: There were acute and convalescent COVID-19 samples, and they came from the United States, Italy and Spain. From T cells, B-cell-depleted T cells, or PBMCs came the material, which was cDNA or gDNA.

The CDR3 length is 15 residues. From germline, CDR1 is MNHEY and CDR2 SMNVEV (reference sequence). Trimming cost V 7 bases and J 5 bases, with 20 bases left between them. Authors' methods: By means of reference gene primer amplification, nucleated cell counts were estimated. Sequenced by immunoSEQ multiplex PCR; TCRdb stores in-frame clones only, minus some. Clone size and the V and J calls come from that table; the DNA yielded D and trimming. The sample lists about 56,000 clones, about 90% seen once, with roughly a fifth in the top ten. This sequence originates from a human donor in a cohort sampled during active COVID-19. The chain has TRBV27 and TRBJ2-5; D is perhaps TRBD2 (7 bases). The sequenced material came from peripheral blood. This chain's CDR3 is CASTPRGGGGETQYF. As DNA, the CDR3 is TGTGCCAGCACTCCTAGGGGGGGCGGAGGTGAGACCCAGTACTTC.